The following is a TCR beta chain sequence with its context. The CDR3 is made up of 14 amino acids. V lost 5 bases and J 8 bases, leaving 15 bases between the germline ends. Germline loops: CDR1 LNHDA, CDR2 SQIVND (reference sequence). The material for each subset, its genomic DNA, was split evenly across several immunoSEQ plates. Original handling: As immunoSEQ supplied junction-only sequences (without quality scores), filtering differed. Libraries were prepared by immunoSEQ multiplex PCR; TCRdb keeps only in-frame clonotypes and omits some of them. V and J calls and clone size are copied from that table; D and trimming were computed from the DNA. The sample yields around 430,000 clones, 79% seen once. These data come from a study of shared clonotypes between healthy human individuals.

The sequencing input was PBMCs. The receptor comes from a woman aged 40 to 50 in good health. Some clones in this sample may be carry-over from other donors' samples. The rearrangement uses TRBV19 and TRBJ2-2; D possibly corresponds to TRBD1 (5 bases). CDR3 in amino acids: CASSPWTTTGELFF. The DNA for the CDR3 is TGTGCCAGTAGTCCTTGGACAACTACAGGGGAGCTGTTTTTT.